This T cell receptor (beta chain) was sequenced for a study of blood T cell repertoires in COVID-19. The table came from immunoSEQ multiplex PCR; TCRdb's copy has only in-frame clones and leaves some out. The table has around 190,000 clones, under 80% seen once; the top ten hold about a sixth. Everyone who took part was roughly 18 to 89 years old, and they came from about two dozen US areas. The CDR3 runs 14 residues. Trimming took off 2 bases at V and 3 bases at J, with 11 bases between the two ends. CDR1 and CDR2 from the germline V gene are SGHNT and YYREEE (reference sequence). The TCR was taken from a woman in her fifties or sixties with acute COVID-19. Sequenced material: PBMCs or T cells enriched from blood (not recorded which). The chain uses TRBV5-4 and TRBJ1-2, with D possibly TRBD1 on 6 matching bases. The CDR3 DNA sequence: TGTGCCAGCAGCTTTGGGGGGGGCTACTATGGCTACACCTTC. Residues: CASSFGGGYYGYTF.